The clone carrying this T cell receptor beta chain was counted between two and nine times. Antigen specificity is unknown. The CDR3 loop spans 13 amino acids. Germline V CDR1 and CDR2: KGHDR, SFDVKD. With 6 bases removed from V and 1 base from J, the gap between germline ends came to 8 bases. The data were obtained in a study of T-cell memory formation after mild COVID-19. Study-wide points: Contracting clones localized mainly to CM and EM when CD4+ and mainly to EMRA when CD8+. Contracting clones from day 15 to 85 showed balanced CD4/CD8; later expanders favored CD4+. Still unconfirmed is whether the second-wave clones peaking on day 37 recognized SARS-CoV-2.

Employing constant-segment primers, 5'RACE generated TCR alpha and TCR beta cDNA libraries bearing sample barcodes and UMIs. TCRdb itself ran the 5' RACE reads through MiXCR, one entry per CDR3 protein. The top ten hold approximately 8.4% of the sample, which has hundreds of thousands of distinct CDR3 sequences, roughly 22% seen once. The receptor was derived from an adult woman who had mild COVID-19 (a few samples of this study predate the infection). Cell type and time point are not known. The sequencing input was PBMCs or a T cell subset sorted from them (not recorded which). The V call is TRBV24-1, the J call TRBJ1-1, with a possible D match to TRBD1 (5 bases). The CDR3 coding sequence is TGTGCCACCAGTCAGACAGAGAACACTGAAGCTTTCTTT. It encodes CATSQTENTEAFF.